This TCR beta chain was identified during a study of beta chain features in type 1 diabetes. Notes on the study in general: When Type 1 diabetes patients were examined, their TCRB CDR3s proved moderately but significantly shorter in all four CD4+ subsets.

Naive, central memory, regulatory and stem cell-like memory cells within the CD4+ compartment were sorted using CD45RO/CCR7/CD25/CD127/CD95/CD27. Sorting produced populations that all topped 95% purity. The CDR3 consists of 15 residues. Between the trimmed V and J ends, which lost 6 bases and 3 bases, there was a span of 18 bases. The germline CDR1 and CDR2 sequences are SNHLY and FYNNEI. Remarks on this clone: No antigen is known for it.

The whole isolated RNA underwent reverse transcription, so sequencing captured expressed TCRB transcripts. The average read count of naive, central memory and regulatory T cell samples was several million. Libraries were prepared by immunoSEQ multiplex PCR; TCRdb keeps only in-frame clonotypes and omits some of them. The sample carries 120,000 to 150,000 clones, roughly an eighth recorded once. This sequence joins TRBV2 and TRBJ2-7, with D perhaps matching TRBD1 or TRBD2 (5 bases each). The source material was central memory CD4+ T cells from blood. The receptor was isolated from a man between 18 and 29 years old with type 1 diabetes. CDR3 loop: CASRHRDAGRYEQYF. Here the CDR3 DNA reads TGTGCCAGCAGGCACCGGGACGCCGGACGCTACGAGCAGTACTTC. The complete variable domain, with remaining parts taken from reference TRBV2 and TRBJ2-7, reads EPEVTQTPSHQVTQMGQEVILRCVPISNHLYFYWYRQILGQKVEFLVSFYNNEISEKSEIFDDQFSVERPDGSNFTLKIRSTKLEDSAMYFCASRHRDAGRYEQYFGPGTRLTVT.